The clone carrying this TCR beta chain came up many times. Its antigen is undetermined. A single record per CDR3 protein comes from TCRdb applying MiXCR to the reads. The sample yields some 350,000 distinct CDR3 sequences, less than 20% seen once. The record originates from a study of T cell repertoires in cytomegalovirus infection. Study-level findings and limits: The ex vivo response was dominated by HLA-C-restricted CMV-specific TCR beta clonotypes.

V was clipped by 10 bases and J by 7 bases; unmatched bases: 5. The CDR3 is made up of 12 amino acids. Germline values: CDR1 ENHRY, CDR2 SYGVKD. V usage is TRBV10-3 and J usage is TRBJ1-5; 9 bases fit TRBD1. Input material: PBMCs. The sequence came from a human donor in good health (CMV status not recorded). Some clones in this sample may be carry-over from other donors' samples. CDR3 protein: CATGQGKQPQHF. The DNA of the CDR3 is TGTGCCACCGGACAGGGGAAACAGCCCCAGCATTTT.